The 23 T cell receptor beta chains listed next were all sequenced from one sample in a study of blood T cells in healthy people across ages. Sample-barcoded 5' priming and a J-beta primer mix drove a second PCR of about 6 to 11 cycles. In TCRdb, the 5' RACE reads were re-called with MiXCR into one record per CDR3 protein. The table has 650,000 to 1,000,000 distinct CDR3 sequences, under 40% seen once. Sequenced input: blood. The receptors here all came from a man aged 18 to 30 in good health.

The chain couples TRBV7-3 to TRBJ2-3; perhaps TRBD2 as D (5 bases). CDR1 and CDR2 (germline): SGHTA, FQGTGA. The CDR3 runs to 15 residues. Trimming cost V 5 bases and J 2 bases, with 14 bases left between them. In DNA form, the CDR3 reads TGTGCCAGCAGCAAAAGCGGCTCGTACACAGATACGCAGTATTTT. This sequence encodes CASSKSGSYTDTQYF.

This clonotype was seen more than once but under ten times. The chain joins TRBV25-1 to TRBJ1-3, with D hard to call. Germline V CDR1 and CDR2: MGHDK, SYGVNS. The length of the CDR3 is 13 residues. The V and J ends lost 3 bases and 4 bases respectively, with 7 bases between them. The CDR3 nucleotides read TGTGCCAGCAGTGAGTGGAGAGGAAACACCATATATTTT. This gives the protein CASSEWRGNTIYF.

This clonotype was observed at least ten times. The chain recombines TRBV12-3 or TRBV12-4 with TRBJ1-6; D unresolved. The CDR3 runs 13 residues. Trimming stripped 2 bases from V and 7 bases from J, with 6 bases between. The CDR3 DNA sequence: TGTGCCAGCAGTTTACTGGCCAATTCACCCCTCCACTTT. It translates to CASSLLANSPLHF.

The chain is built from TRBV7-9 and TRBJ2-5; D is perhaps TRBD2 (6 bases). Trimming removed 6 bases at V and 5 bases at J, with 13 bases between. The length of the CDR3 is 13 residues. Germline V CDR1 and CDR2: SEHNR, FQNEAQ (reference sequence). Written as DNA, the CDR3 is TGTGCCAGCAGTCCGACTAGTTGGGAGACCCAGTACTTC. The encoded protein is CASSPTSWETQYF.

This clonotype was recorded only once. The V and J genes are TRBV4-3 and TRBJ1-1, with D perhaps matching TRBD1 (5 bases). The CDR3 is 13 amino acids. CDR1 is LGHNA and CDR2 is YSLEER in the germline V gene. V was cut by 5 bases and J by 7 bases, with 14 bases left in between. The CDR3 loop is CASSGRGRIEAFF. CDR3 DNA sequence: TGCGCCAGCAGCGGACGGGGACGGATTGAAGCTTTCTTT.

J is TRBJ1-2 and V is TRBV25-1; D not certain. CDR3 length equals 11 residues. V dropped 5 bases and J dropped 7 bases, with 8 bases sitting between them. The germline gives CDR1 MGHDK, CDR2 SYGVNS. CDR3 DNA: TGTGCCAGCAGTAGCGAAGTTGGCTACACCTTC. This encodes CASSSEVGYTF.

The gene calls are TRBV7-3 and TRBJ2-2; 8 bases match TRBD2. This CDR3 has 17 amino acids. The germline V gene has CDR1 SGHTA and CDR2 FQGTGA. Losses at the gene ends were 4 bases for V and 1 base for J; bases not matched to a gene: 8. The CDR3 reads CASSSQPLAGNTGELFF. CDR3 nucleotide sequence: TGTGCCAGCAGCTCCCAACCCCTAGCGGGGAACACCGGGGAGCTGTTTTTT. The complete variable domain, with remaining parts taken from reference TRBV7-3 and TRBJ2-2, reads GAGVSQTPSNKVTEKGKYVELRCDPISGHTALYWYRQSLGQGPEFLIYFQGTGAADDSGLPNDRFFAVRPEGSVSTLKIQRTERGDSAVYLCASSSQPLAGNTGELFFGEGSRLTVL.

This clonotype occurred many times. The CDR3 bases are TGTGCCAGCAGCTTGGGGCAGGCAGATGGCTACACCTTC. Translating gives CASSLGQADGYTF. The chain combines TRBV12-3 or TRBV12-4 with TRBJ1-2, with a possible D match to TRBD1 (5 bases). Trimming pared 6 bases from V and 6 bases from J, leaving 14 bases between. The CDR3 has 13 residues.

This clonotype occurred a few times. The rearrangement uses TRBV29-1 and TRBJ1-2; D is ambiguous. The CDR3 contains 15 residues. Germline lookup yields CDR1 SQVTM and CDR2 ANQGSEA. V was trimmed by 2 bases and J by 0 bases, leaving 13 bases between them. This CDR3 is CSVERRDDANYGYTF. CDR3 in DNA: TGCAGCGTTGAACGCAGAGACGACGCTAACTATGGCTACACCTTC.

This clonotype was seen a few times. In DNA form, the CDR3 reads TGTGCCAGCAGCTATGGGGAGGACACTGAAGCTTTCTTT. It specifies CASSYGEDTEAFF. The V call is TRBV12-3 or TRBV12-4, the J call TRBJ1-1; no clear D gene. Trimming took 6 bases from V and 3 from J, leaving 11 bases between them. This CDR3 is 13 amino acids long.

CDR3 nucleotide sequence: TGTGCCAGTTATGGTCCCCAGAATCCCGCGCAGTATTTT. Translated: CASYGPQNPAQYF. This chain links TRBV6-1 with TRBJ2-3; no definite D call. Trimming took off 9 bases at V and 10 bases at J, with 20 bases between the two ends. The CDR3 sequence is 13 residues long. Germline CDR1 is MNHNS and CDR2 is SASEGT.

The CDR3 loop is CAISESDRATNEKLFF. CDR3 bases: TGTGCCATCAGTGAGTCTGACCGAGCAACTAATGAAAAACTGTTTTTT. This chain uses TRBV10-3 with TRBJ1-4; D gene unclear. Germline loops: CDR1 ENHRY, CDR2 SYGVKD. This CDR3 has 16 residues. The V and J ends lost 0 bases and 0 bases respectively, with 8 bases between them.

In its sample, this clonotype was seen many times. The genes are TRBV20-1 and TRBJ2-5; 10 bases map to TRBD2. The V and J ends lost 6 bases and 5 bases, in that order; junction bases with no gene match: 9. Germline V gives CDR1 DFQATT, CDR2 SNEGSKA (reference sequence). There are 14 residues in the CDR3. This chain's CDR3 is CSARGLASWETQYF. For the CDR3, the DNA is TGCAGTGCCCGGGGACTAGCGAGTTGGGAGACCCAGTACTTC.

This clonotype appeared a single time. The chain joins TRBV7-2 to TRBJ1-1; no reliable D call. V lost 8 bases and J lost 0, with 13 bases in between. Looked up from germline, CDR1 is SGHTA and CDR2 is FQGNSA. The CDR3 runs 14 residues. The DNA for the CDR3 is TGTGCCAGCGGGGAAACAGAGGTGAACACTGAAGCTTTCTTT. Its protein is CASGETEVNTEAFF.

The CDR3 region is CAISVVAAVYNEQFF. The DNA of the CDR3 is TGTGCCATCAGTGTGGTAGCGGCGGTCTACAATGAGCAGTTCTTC. The genes are TRBV10-3 and TRBJ2-1; TRBD2 is a possible D gene (6 bases). Germline V gene data show CDR1 as ENHRY and CDR2 as SYGVKD. The CDR3 sequence is 15 residues long. Trimming stripped 4 bases from V and 3 bases from J, with 13 bases between.

Concerning this clonotype itself: A read error may produce the germline difference seen at one junction end. The V call is TRBV7-9, the J call TRBJ1-5, with a tentative D call TRBD1 (6 bases). CDR3 length equals 16 residues. Germline V gene data show CDR1 as SEHNR and CDR2 as FQNEAQ (reference sequence). CDR3 sequence: CASSLGVTGYDQSQHF. The CDR3 nucleotides read TGTGCCAGCAGCTTAGGGGTTACAGGGTATGATCAGTCCCAGCATTTT.

V and J are TRBV4-3 and TRBJ2-5; D may be TRBD1 (5 bases). The CDR3 sequence is 18 residues long. V was cut by 3 bases and J by 11 bases, with 31 bases left in between. Germline V gene sequence: CDR1 LGHNA, CDR2 YSLEER. CDR3 amino acids: CASSQSGPMAGPYNEQYF. DNA for the CDR3: TGCGCCAGCAGCCAGTCCGGTCCTATGGCAGGGCCCTACAATGAGCAGTACTTC.

This chain connects TRBV7-9 to TRBJ2-1; weak D call: TRBD1 (6 bases). The length of the CDR3 is 14 residues. Germline-derived CDR1 and CDR2 are SEHNR and FQNEAQ (reference sequence). Between the trimmed V and J ends, which lost 2 bases and 4 bases, there was a span of 9 bases. CDR3 DNA: TGTGCCAGCAGCTTATACAGGGATTACAATGAGCAGTTCTTC. It codes for CASSLYRDYNEQFF.

There are a few counts of this clonotype. The CDR3 region has the DNA TGTGCCAGCAGTTCACTGACAGGGGGCGGTACTTTCTTT. It translates to CASSSLTGGGTFF. The rearrangement joins TRBV27 to TRBJ1-1, with 10 bases fitting TRBD1. J lost 12 bases, V lost 4 bases, and 8 bases had no gene match. Germline V gives CDR1 MNHEY, CDR2 SMNVEV (reference sequence). CDR3 length: 13 residues.

This clonotype was detected a few times. The V gene is TRBV10-3, the J gene TRBJ2-1, with D uncertain. Germline V CDR1 and CDR2: ENHRY, SYGVKD. V dropped 4 bases and J dropped 10 bases, with 8 bases sitting between them. The CDR3 loop spans 11 amino acids. Here the CDR3 reads CAISVVTEQFF. CDR3 coding DNA: TGTGCCATCAGTGTTGTGACCGAGCAGTTCTTC.

The chain employs TRBV6-5 and TRBJ1-1, with D perhaps matching TRBD1 (5 bases). V dropped 0 bases and J dropped 2 bases, with 10 bases sitting between them. Germline CDR1 is MNHEY and CDR2 is SVGAGI. The CDR3 sequence is 15 residues long. CDR3 protein: CASSYSAGYNTEAFF. The CDR3 DNA follows: TGTGCCAGCAGTTACTCGGCAGGGTATAACACTGAAGCTTTCTTT.

This clonotype was recorded many times. The rearrangement joins TRBV12-3 or TRBV12-4 to TRBJ2-7, with unresolved D. This CDR3 contains 12 residues. Deletions cut 5 bases from V and 3 bases from J, with 8 bases between. The CDR3 spells CASSQYSYEQYF. Written as DNA, the CDR3 is TGTGCCAGCAGTCAATACAGCTACGAGCAGTACTTC.

V is TRBV7-8 and J is TRBJ2-2; the match to TRBD2 covers 11 bases. With 4 bases clipped from V and 4 bases from J, the junction kept 2 bases outside the gene matches. Germline CDR1 and CDR2: SGHVS and FQNEAQ. The length of the CDR3 is 15 residues. CDR3 nucleotides: TGTGCCAGCAGCTCAGGACTAGCGGGCACCGGGGAGCTGTTTTTT. This codes for CASSSGLAGTGELFF.